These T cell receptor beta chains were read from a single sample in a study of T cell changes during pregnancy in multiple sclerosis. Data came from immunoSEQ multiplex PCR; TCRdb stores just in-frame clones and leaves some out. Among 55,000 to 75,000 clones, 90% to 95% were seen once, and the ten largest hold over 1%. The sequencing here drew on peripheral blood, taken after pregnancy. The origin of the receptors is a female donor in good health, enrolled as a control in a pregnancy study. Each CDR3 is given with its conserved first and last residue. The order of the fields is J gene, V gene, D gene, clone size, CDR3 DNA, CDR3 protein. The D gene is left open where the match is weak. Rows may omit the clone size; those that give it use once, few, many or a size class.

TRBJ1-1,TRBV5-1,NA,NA,TGCGCCAGCAGCTTAACGGCTACCCTCCGGGCTGAAGCTTTCTTT,CASSLTATLRAEAFF
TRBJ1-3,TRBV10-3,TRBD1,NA,TGTGCCATCAGTGAACATAAGGGGGCAGGAAACACCATATATTTT,CAISEHKGAGNTIYF
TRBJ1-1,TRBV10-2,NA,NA,TGCGCCAGCGGACAGAACACTGAAGCTTTCTTT,CASGQNTEAFF
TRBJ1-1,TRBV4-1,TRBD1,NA,TGCGCCAGCAGCCAAGTCCCGGACAGGGTGCATAGGAACACTGAAGCTTTCTTT,CASSQVPDRVHRNTEAFF
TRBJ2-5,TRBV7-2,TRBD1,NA,TGTGCCAGCAGCTTAGAGACAGGGGGCATCAAAGAGACCCAGTACTTC,CASSLETGGIKETQYF
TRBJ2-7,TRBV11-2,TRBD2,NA,TGTGCCAGCAGCTTAGTATCTAGCGGTTACTACGAGCAGTACTTC,CASSLVSSGYYEQYF
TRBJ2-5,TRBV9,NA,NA,TGTGCCAGCAGCGTAGGGGGGCACCCTCCCACAGAGACCCAGTACTTC,CASSVGGHPPTETQYF
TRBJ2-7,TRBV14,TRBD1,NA,TGTGCCAGCAGCGACGAGGGACAGGGCTCCTACGAGCAGTACTTC,CASSDEGQGSYEQYF
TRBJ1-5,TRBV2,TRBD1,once,TGTGCCAGCAGTGGGGACAGGGTGGGTGCTCAGCCCCAGCATTTT,CASSGDRVGAQPQHF
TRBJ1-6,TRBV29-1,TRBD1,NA,TGCAGCGTTAGTCAGGGGGATTCACCCCTCCACTTT,CSVSQGDSPLHF
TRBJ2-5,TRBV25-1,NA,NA,TGTGCCAGCAGGCGGAGGACAGACACTCAAGAGACCCAGTACTTC,CASRRRTDTQETQYF
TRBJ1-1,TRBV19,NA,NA,TGTGCCAGTAGTATACGGTCCACTGAAGCTTTCTTT,CASSIRSTEAFF
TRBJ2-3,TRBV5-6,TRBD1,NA,TGTGCCAGCAGCTCTCAGGACAGGAAGATCACAGATACGCAGTATTTT,CASSSQDRKITDTQYF
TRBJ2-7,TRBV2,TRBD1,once,TGTGCCAGCAGTGAAATACCGGGACAGCTTTACGAGCAGTACTTC,CASSEIPGQLYEQYF
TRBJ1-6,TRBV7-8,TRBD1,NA,TGTGCCAGCAGCTTAGCGGTTCTCGGACAGGGACCGTCGAGGCGGGGTTCACCCCTCCACTTT,CASSLAVLGQGPSRRGSPLHF
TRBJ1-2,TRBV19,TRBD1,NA,TGTGCCAGTAGTCCGGGAGGGGACAGGGGTTTTGGGCGCTATGGCTACACCTTC,CASSPGGDRGFGRYGYTF
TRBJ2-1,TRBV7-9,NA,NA,TGTGCCAGCAGCTTAAGGGCTTCAGGGAATGAGCAGTTCTTC,CASSLRASGNEQFF
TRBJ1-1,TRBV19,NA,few,TGTGCCAGTAGTATCGGTAAGTCTGAAGCTTTCTTT,CASSIGKSEAFF
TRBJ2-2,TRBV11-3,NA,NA,TGTGCCAGCAGCTTAGATGCCCGGTTCACCGGGGAGCTGTTTTTT,CASSLDARFTGELFF
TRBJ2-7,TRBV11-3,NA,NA,TGTGCCAGCAGCTTACGACCTCAAGGGGGGGGCTACGAGCAGTACTTC,CASSLRPQGGGYEQYF
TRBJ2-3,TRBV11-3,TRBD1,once,TGTGCCAGCAGCATGAGGGGGCGCACAGATACGCAGTATTTT,CASSMRGRTDTQYF
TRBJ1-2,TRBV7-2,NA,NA,TGTGCCGAGGGAGAGGCGCTAAACTATGGCTACACCTTC,CAEGEALNYGYTF
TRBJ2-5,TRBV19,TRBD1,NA,TGTGCCAGTAGTACCCCCGGGACAGGGAGCGGAGAGACCCAGTACTTC,CASSTPGTGSGETQYF